This is a list of T cell receptor beta chains from one sample in a study of blood T cells in healthy people across ages. TCRdb independently ran MiXCR on the 5' RACE reads; one entry per CDR3 protein. The sample shows approximately 800,000 distinct CDR3 sequences, around 50% of them seen only once. Specimen: blood. The receptors derive from a man older than 75 in good health. Each CDR3 is given with its conserved first and last residue. A D gene is named only where the DNA matches it firmly. For some rows the clone size is stated as once, few or many, or as a class when expanded; others skip it.

abundance: -
d_gene: TRBD2
v_gene: TRBV5-1
j_gene: TRBJ2-1
CDR3nt: TGCGCCAGCAGCTTGGGCGGGAGTGGGTACAATGAGCAGTTCTTC
CDR3aa: CASSLGGSGYNEQFF

abundance: -
d_gene: -
v_gene: TRBV15
j_gene: TRBJ1-2
CDR3nt: TGTGCCACCAGCAGAGATACGAGGACGGTCTATGGCTACACCTTC
CDR3aa: CATSRDTRTVYGYTF

abundance: few
d_gene: TRBD1
v_gene: TRBV10-3
j_gene: TRBJ2-7
CDR3nt: TGTGCCATCAGGGACAGGGGATGGGACGAGCAGTACTTC
CDR3aa: CAIRDRGWDEQYF

abundance: few
d_gene: -
v_gene: TRBV28
j_gene: TRBJ1-4
CDR3nt: TGTGCCAGCAGACGTACCCAGACGTCCTATGAAAAACTGTTTTTT
CDR3aa: CASRRTQTSYEKLFF

abundance: few
d_gene: TRBD2
v_gene: TRBV6-6
j_gene: TRBJ2-3
CDR3nt: TGTGCCAGCACCTCATCACTAGCGGGGGACACATATACGCAGTATTTT
CDR3aa: CASTSSLAGDTYTQYF

abundance: -
d_gene: TRBD2
v_gene: TRBV7-6
j_gene: TRBJ2-3
CDR3nt: TGTGCCAGCAGCTTATCATCGGCTAGCGGGGTTAGTACGCAGTATTTT
CDR3aa: CASSLSSASGVSTQYF

abundance: -
d_gene: -
v_gene: TRBV10-2
j_gene: TRBJ2-7
CDR3nt: TGCGCCAGCAGCCAGCCGGGACGGGAGCCGAAACCCTACGAGCAGTACTTC
CDR3aa: CASSQPGREPKPYEQYF

abundance: few
d_gene: -
v_gene: TRBV12-3/TRBV12-4
j_gene: TRBJ2-3
CDR3nt: TGTGCCAGCAGTACGATGGGCACAGATACGCAGTATTTT
CDR3aa: CASSTMGTDTQYF

abundance: -
d_gene: TRBD1
v_gene: TRBV6-1
j_gene: TRBJ1-4
CDR3nt: TGTGCCAGCAGCGACCAGGGGGGTAATGAAAAACTGTTTTTT
CDR3aa: CASSDQGGNEKLFF

abundance: -
d_gene: -
v_gene: TRBV12-3/TRBV12-4
j_gene: TRBJ2-2
CDR3nt: TGTGCCAGCAGCCCCAATAGCGGTAACACCGGGGAGCTGTTTTTT
CDR3aa: CASSPNSGNTGELFF

abundance: -
d_gene: -
v_gene: TRBV6-6
j_gene: TRBJ2-3
CDR3nt: TGTGCCAGCAGTCTCGGGGCCAACCCGCAGTATTTT
CDR3aa: CASSLGANPQYF

abundance: -
d_gene: TRBD1
v_gene: TRBV20-1
j_gene: TRBJ2-7
CDR3nt: TGCAGTGCTAGAGGCCACTACGGGACAGGGTCCTACGAGCAGTACTTC
CDR3aa: CSARGHYGTGSYEQYF

abundance: -
d_gene: -
v_gene: TRBV14
j_gene: TRBJ1-4
CDR3nt: TGTGCCAGCAGCCAAGCCCCGGACAGCGTAAATGAAGAACTGTTTTTT
CDR3aa: CASSQAPDSVNEELFF

abundance: -
d_gene: -
v_gene: TRBV20-1
j_gene: TRBJ2-5
CDR3nt: TGCAGTGCTAGGTGGCTCCCGGGGACCCAGTACTTC
CDR3aa: CSARWLPGTQYF

abundance: -
d_gene: -
v_gene: TRBV5-1
j_gene: TRBJ2-1
CDR3nt: TGCGCCAGCAGCTTGGACCCCTCCGAGGAGACCCAGTTCTTC
CDR3aa: CASSLDPSEETQFF

abundance: few
d_gene: -
v_gene: TRBV20-1
j_gene: TRBJ1-1
CDR3nt: TGCAGTGTCATTAACAGCCTGAACACTGAAGCTTTCTTT
CDR3aa: CSVINSLNTEAFF

abundance: few
d_gene: TRBD2
v_gene: TRBV12-3/TRBV12-4
j_gene: TRBJ2-7
CDR3nt: TGTGCCAGCAGTTTCTCAGCGGGAGGGCCAGGAGTGGGCTACGAGCAGTACTTC
CDR3aa: CASSFSAGGPGVGYEQYF

abundance: -
d_gene: -
v_gene: TRBV6-1
j_gene: TRBJ1-4
CDR3nt: TGTGCCAGCATTTCCTACAGGCATGAAAAACTGTTTTTT
CDR3aa: CASISYRHEKLFF

abundance: -
d_gene: TRBD1
v_gene: TRBV28
j_gene: TRBJ2-7
CDR3nt: TGTGCCAGCAGTCGGTTACAGGGGGCCAACGCAATCTACGAGCAGTACTTC
CDR3aa: CASSRLQGANAIYEQYF

abundance: few
d_gene: TRBD1
v_gene: TRBV6-5
j_gene: TRBJ2-5
CDR3nt: TGTGCCAGCAGTGACTCCGGGACAGGGGGCGGAATGAGACGAGAGACCCAGTACTTC
CDR3aa: CASSDSGTGGGMRRETQYF

abundance: -
d_gene: -
v_gene: TRBV12-3/TRBV12-4
j_gene: TRBJ2-5
CDR3nt: TGTGCCAGCAGTTTAAGTGGGGACATCGAGTACTTC
CDR3aa: CASSLSGDIEYF

abundance: once
d_gene: -
v_gene: TRBV6-2/TRBV6-3
j_gene: TRBJ1-5
CDR3nt: TGTGCCAGCCGAGGCGCCTCCCGGGTATTGGATCAGCCCCAGCATTTT
CDR3aa: CASRGASRVLDQPQHF

abundance: many
d_gene: TRBD2
v_gene: TRBV20-1
j_gene: TRBJ2-7
CDR3nt: TGCAGTGCTAGAGGGGGGGGACTAGCGGATCTGGAGCAGTACTTC
CDR3aa: CSARGGGLADLEQYF

abundance: -
d_gene: -
v_gene: TRBV7-8
j_gene: TRBJ1-1
CDR3nt: TGTGCCAGCAACCGAGGGACGGCGAACACTGAAGCTTTCTTT
CDR3aa: CASNRGTANTEAFF

abundance: -
d_gene: TRBD1
v_gene: TRBV4-2
j_gene: TRBJ1-2
CDR3nt: TGTGCCAGCAGCCAAGAACGAGAACAGGGGAATCCCACCTTC
CDR3aa: CASSQEREQGNPTF

abundance: -
d_gene: TRBD2
v_gene: TRBV9
j_gene: TRBJ2-3
CDR3nt: TGTGCCAGCAGCCAGACTAGCTTCACAGATACGCAGTATTTT
CDR3aa: CASSQTSFTDTQYF

abundance: few
d_gene: -
v_gene: TRBV29-1
j_gene: TRBJ1-2
CDR3nt: TGCAGCGTTGAAGATATACTGTTTGATGGAAACCATGGCTACACCTTC
CDR3aa: CSVEDILFDGNHGYTF

abundance: -
d_gene: TRBD2
v_gene: TRBV5-1
j_gene: TRBJ2-5
CDR3nt: TGCGCCAGCAGCTGGGGACTAGCGGGTATACAAGAGACCCAGTACTTC
CDR3aa: CASSWGLAGIQETQYF

abundance: -
d_gene: TRBD2
v_gene: TRBV6-2/TRBV6-3
j_gene: TRBJ2-5
CDR3nt: TGTGCCAGCAGTTACTCGTACACTAGCGGGGAACAAGAGACCCAGTACTTC
CDR3aa: CASSYSYTSGEQETQYF

abundance: few
d_gene: -
v_gene: TRBV6-5
j_gene: TRBJ2-7
CDR3nt: TGTGCCAGCAGTTCGCAGGTCTACGAGCAGTACTTC
CDR3aa: CASSSQVYEQYF

abundance: -
d_gene: -
v_gene: TRBV5-1
j_gene: TRBJ2-2
CDR3nt: TGCGCCAGCAGCTTGAGACAGGCAGCTTCGAACACCGGGGAGCTGTTTTTT
CDR3aa: CASSLRQAASNTGELFF

abundance: once
d_gene: -
v_gene: TRBV20-1
j_gene: TRBJ1-5
CDR3nt: TGCAGTGCTCCCAGGGGTCGAGATCAGCCCCAGCATTTT
CDR3aa: CSAPRGRDQPQHF

abundance: -
d_gene: TRBD2
v_gene: TRBV7-9
j_gene: TRBJ2-7
CDR3nt: TGTGCCAGCAGCCGCCGGACTAGCGGGAGCTACGAGCAGTACTTC
CDR3aa: CASSRRTSGSYEQYF

abundance: -
d_gene: -
v_gene: TRBV30
j_gene: TRBJ2-1
CDR3nt: TGTGCCTGGAAGAGACTAGCCTACAATGAGCAGTTCTTC
CDR3aa: CAWKRLAYNEQFF

abundance: -
d_gene: -
v_gene: TRBV20-1
j_gene: TRBJ2-3
CDR3nt: TGCAGCGCGGTGGGAGATACAGATACGCGGTATTTT
CDR3aa: CSAVGDTDTRYF

abundance: many
d_gene: -
v_gene: TRBV7-2
j_gene: TRBJ2-7
CDR3nt: TGTGCCAGCAGCTTAGGCCCGGACTCCTACGAGCAGTACTTC
CDR3aa: CASSLGPDSYEQYF

abundance: -
d_gene: TRBD1
v_gene: TRBV5-1
j_gene: TRBJ2-1
CDR3nt: TGCGCCAGCAGGACCGGAGGACAGGGGGCTTATCGTGAGCAGTTCTTC
CDR3aa: CASRTGGQGAYREQFF

abundance: -
d_gene: -
v_gene: TRBV7-6
j_gene: TRBJ2-7
CDR3nt: TGTGCCAGCAGCGCGGTGGGTGGAGAGCAGTACTTC
CDR3aa: CASSAVGGEQYF

abundance: -
d_gene: -
v_gene: TRBV29-1
j_gene: TRBJ2-1
CDR3nt: TGCAGCGTTGCCCCGGCTAGCGTTGACTACAATGAGCAGTTCTTC
CDR3aa: CSVAPASVDYNEQFF

abundance: many
d_gene: -
v_gene: TRBV5-1
j_gene: TRBJ2-5
CDR3nt: TGCGCCAGCAGCTTGGGGGGCGGCTGGACAAGGGATGAGACCCAGTACTTC
CDR3aa: CASSLGGGWTRDETQYF

abundance: many
d_gene: TRBD1
v_gene: TRBV18
j_gene: TRBJ2-7
CDR3nt: TGTGCCAGCTCACCGCGGGGACAGGGGGTATCTCAGCAGTACTTC
CDR3aa: CASSPRGQGVSQQYF

abundance: -
d_gene: -
v_gene: TRBV4-3
j_gene: TRBJ1-1
CDR3nt: TGCGCCAGCAGCCAAGCGATGGAGGATGTGAACACTGAAGCTTTCTTT
CDR3aa: CASSQAMEDVNTEAFF

abundance: -
d_gene: -
v_gene: TRBV25-1
j_gene: TRBJ2-2
CDR3nt: TGTGCCAGCAGTGACAGGACTAACACCGGGGAGCTGTTTTTT
CDR3aa: CASSDRTNTGELFF

abundance: few
d_gene: TRBD2
v_gene: TRBV5-6
j_gene: TRBJ2-3
CDR3nt: TGTGCCAGCAGCACCGGACTAGCGGGAGTCGCAGATACGCAGTATTTT
CDR3aa: CASSTGLAGVADTQYF

abundance: -
d_gene: TRBD2
v_gene: TRBV5-1
j_gene: TRBJ2-7
CDR3nt: TGCGCCAGCAGCTTGGGAGGGACTAGCCCTTCCTACGAGCAGTACTTC
CDR3aa: CASSLGGTSPSYEQYF

abundance: -
d_gene: TRBD2
v_gene: TRBV20-1
j_gene: TRBJ2-1
CDR3nt: TGCAGTGCTAGAGACGGGACTAGCGGGAGCTATGAGCAGTTCTTC
CDR3aa: CSARDGTSGSYEQFF

abundance: -
d_gene: -
v_gene: TRBV28
j_gene: TRBJ1-1
CDR3nt: TGTGCCAGCAGTTTGGGGTTTATTGCGAACACTGAAGCTTTCTTT
CDR3aa: CASSLGFIANTEAFF

abundance: many
d_gene: TRBD1
v_gene: TRBV27
j_gene: TRBJ2-5
CDR3nt: TGTGCCAGCAGGGGACAGGGTGGAACCCAGTACTTC
CDR3aa: CASRGQGGTQYF

abundance: once
d_gene: -
v_gene: TRBV5-1
j_gene: TRBJ2-7
CDR3nt: TGCGCCAGCAGCTTGGACGCGGGGATATCCTACGAGCAGTACTTC
CDR3aa: CASSLDAGISYEQYF

abundance: many
d_gene: -
v_gene: TRBV20-1
j_gene: TRBJ2-1
CDR3nt: TGCAGTGCTAGACCTCAGGGGACTCTGCAGTTCTTC
CDR3aa: CSARPQGTLQFF

abundance: -
d_gene: -
v_gene: TRBV29-1
j_gene: TRBJ1-1
CDR3nt: TGCAGCGTGAATCAGGGGAAGAACACTGAAGCTTTCTTT
CDR3aa: CSVNQGKNTEAFF

abundance: -
d_gene: -
v_gene: TRBV27
j_gene: TRBJ2-2
CDR3nt: TGTGCCAGCAGTTTCGACTGGATGAACACCGGGGAGCTGTTTTTT
CDR3aa: CASSFDWMNTGELFF

abundance: few
d_gene: -
v_gene: TRBV7-3
j_gene: TRBJ2-4
CDR3nt: TGTGCCACTGAGGTTCCCATTATCAAAAACATTCAGTACTTC
CDR3aa: CATEVPIIKNIQYF

abundance: -
d_gene: TRBD2
v_gene: TRBV20-1
j_gene: TRBJ2-1
CDR3nt: TGCAGTGCTAGAGATTTAAACGGGAGGGTCTACAATGAGCAGTTCTTC
CDR3aa: CSARDLNGRVYNEQFF

abundance: few
d_gene: TRBD1
v_gene: TRBV29-1
j_gene: TRBJ1-1
CDR3nt: TGCAGCGTTGAGAAACAGGGGTGGGGCACTGAAGCTTTCTTT
CDR3aa: CSVEKQGWGTEAFF

abundance: -
d_gene: TRBD2
v_gene: TRBV15
j_gene: TRBJ2-2
CDR3nt: TGTGCCACCAGCAGAGATTACCCTAGCGGGAGGGGAGACACCGGGGAGCTGTTTTTT
CDR3aa: CATSRDYPSGRGDTGELFF

abundance: many
d_gene: -
v_gene: TRBV29-1
j_gene: TRBJ2-7
CDR3nt: TGCAGCGTCCGGGACTCCTCCTACGAGCAGTACTTC
CDR3aa: CSVRDSSYEQYF